This entry features one T cell receptor (beta chain) sequence. A J-beta primer mix and a sample-barcoded 5' primer were used in a second PCR of roughly 7 to 12 cycles. TCRdb recomputed calls from the 5' RACE reads with MiXCR, one row per CDR3 protein. The sample has about 720,000 distinct CDR3 sequences, roughly 20% seen once. The data stem from a study of blood T cells in healthy people across ages. The origin of this receptor is a man between 70 and 80 years old in good health. Sequencing was performed on blood.

CDR3 in DNA: TGTGCCAGCAGTTTTTCCGATGAAAAACTGTTTTTT. It is translated as CASSFSDEKLFF. This sequence joins TRBV6-6 and TRBJ1-4; no clear D. The CDR3 has 12 amino acids. V lost 4 bases, J lost 6 bases, and 6 bases lay in between. The germline gives CDR1 MNHNY, CDR2 SVGAGI (reference sequence).